The next 23 T cell receptor beta chains were all read from a single sample in a study of Graves' ophthalmopathy and Graves' hyperthyroidism. CDR3 regions of TCR beta were amplified from RNA transcripts. RT-PCR in the first round used HTBI primers; a second-round multiplex PCR followed. MiXCR, run by TCRdb on the multiplex PCR reads, gives a single entry per CDR3 protein. The sample includes under 400,000 distinct CDR3 sequences, 17% of them seen just once. The sample comprised peripheral blood. The receptors here all came from an adult man with Graves' ophthalmopathy.

There are many counts of this clonotype. The CDR3 spells CSARGLTPLNTEAFF. The DNA of the CDR3 is TGCAGCGCTCGGGGATTGACGCCGCTTAACACTGAAGCTTTCTTT. This sequence joins TRBV29-1 and TRBJ1-1; D remains ambiguous. This CDR3 comprises 15 residues. Trimming left V 7 bases short and J 2 bases short, with 20 bases between. In germline, CDR1 is SQVTM, CDR2 ANQGSEA. The full variable domain, its missing parts supplied by reference TRBV29-1 and TRBJ1-1, is SAVISQKPSRDICQRGTSLTIQCQVDSQVTMMFWYRQQPGQSLTLIATANQGSEATYESGFVIDKFPISRPNLTFSTLTVSNMSPEDSSIYLCSARGLTPLNTEAFFGQGTRLTVV.

Many counts were recorded for this clonotype. The gene calls are TRBV6-5 and TRBJ1-2, with 7 nucleotides matching TRBD1. The CDR3 runs 14 residues. V trimming: 7 bases; J trimming: 7 bases; junction bases outside the gene matches: 12. CDR1 is MNHEY and CDR2 is SVGAGI in the germline V gene. CDR3 residues: CASTSDRAFGGYTF. The CDR3 DNA sequence: TGTGCCAGCACTTCCGACAGGGCTTTCGGTGGCTACACCTTC.

The V call is TRBV11-1, the J call TRBJ1-3; 7 bases fit TRBD1. V lost 4 bases, J lost 0 bases, and 6 bases stayed unmatched. CDR1 and CDR2 (germline): SGHAT, FQDESV (reference sequence). This CDR3 region has 16 residues. CDR3 DNA sequence: TGTGCCAGCAGCTCGACAGGGATCCTCTCTGGAAACACCATATATTTT. Translation: CASSSTGILSGNTIYF.

This clonotype was seen many times. The genes are TRBV6-2 or TRBV6-3 and TRBJ1-1; D not certain. Germline CDR1 MNHEY, CDR2 SVGEGT. V was cut by 8 bases and J by 6 bases, with 16 bases left in between. The CDR3 has 13 amino acids. The CDR3 region is CASDTSRGSEAFF. The CDR3 DNA sequence: TGTGCCAGCGACACATCCCGGGGTTCTGAAGCTTTCTTT.

This clonotype came up many times. The rearrangement joins TRBV30 to TRBJ1-1, with D possibly matching TRBD1 (6 bases). This CDR3 comprises 13 residues. Germline V CDR1 and CDR2: GTSNPN, SVGIG (reference sequence). V lost 3 bases to trimming and J lost 6 bases, with 14 bases between them. CDR3 DNA: TGTGCCTGGAGCGAAACAGGGATGGCTGAAGCTTTCTTT. This encodes CAWSETGMAEAFF.

This clonotype was detected only a few times. This chain uses TRBV6-1 with TRBJ1-5; TRBD1 matches 8 bases. J gave up 9 bases and V 8 bases, and 12 bases lay outside the gene matches. This CDR3 spans 14 amino acids. CDR1 is MNHNS, CDR2 SASEGT, per germline. The CDR3 DNA reads as TGTGCCAGCGGAGACAGGGGCGGCGCTCGGCCCCAGCATTTT. Its protein product is CASGDRGGARPQHF.

This clonotype was seen repeatedly, ten times or more. The gene calls are TRBV9 and TRBJ1-1; TRBD1 agrees at 7 bases. This CDR3 region has 14 residues. Germline loops: CDR1 SGDLS, CDR2 YYNGEE. The junction had 3 bases not matched to a gene; V was cut back by 0 bases and J by 4 bases. CDR3 DNA: TGTGCCAGCAGCGTAGCCCAGGGGGTCACTGAAGCTTTCTTT. Translating gives CASSVAQGVTEAFF.

The gene calls are TRBV19 and TRBJ2-6; D uncertain. The CDR3 runs to 14 residues. Per the germline V gene, CDR1 is LNHDA and CDR2 is SQIVND (reference sequence). The V end lost 7 bases, the J end lost 0 bases, and 7 bases lay between the germline ends. The CDR3: CASKGYSGANVLTF. The DNA of the CDR3 is TGTGCCAGTAAAGGATACTCTGGGGCCAACGTCCTGACTTTC.

This clonotype showed up many times. The rearrangement uses TRBV12-3 or TRBV12-4 and TRBJ2-5; D possibly corresponds to TRBD2 (7 bases). V was clipped by 2 bases and J by 5 bases, with 15 bases between them. The CDR3 contains 15 residues. Written as DNA, the CDR3 is TGTGCCAGCAGTTTATCTGGCGGGGGCCCGGAGACCCAGTACTTC. Translating gives CASSLSGGGPETQYF.

This clonotype was observed at least ten times. The chain is built from TRBV6-2 or TRBV6-3 and TRBJ1-6, with D tentatively TRBD1 (5 bases). The germline V gene encodes CDR1 MNHEY and CDR2 SVGEGT. The CDR3 consists of 14 residues. V lost 6 bases, J lost 16 bases, and 22 bases lay in between. The CDR3 region has the DNA TGTGCCAGCAGCGTCCGGGACCGAGAGGCAATTCTCCACTTT. Amino acid sequence: CASSVRDREAILHF.

The chain recombines TRBV6-1 with TRBJ1-1, with TRBD1 as a possible D gene (6 bases). Germline lookup yields CDR1 MNHNS and CDR2 SASEGT. Trimming left V 6 bases short and J 6 bases short, with 14 bases between. The CDR3 runs to 13 residues. DNA for the CDR3: TGTGCCAGCAGACCCGGACAGTACGCTGAAGCTTTCTTT. This codes for CASRPGQYAEAFF.

J is TRBJ1-5 and V is TRBV7-2, with unresolved D. The CDR3 loop spans 13 amino acids. The V gene's germline CDR1 is SGHTA and CDR2 FQGNSA. With 5 bases removed from V and 3 bases from J, the gap between germline ends came to 8 bases. Here the CDR3 reads CASSQRPNQPQHF. In DNA form, the CDR3 reads TGTGCCAGCAGCCAACGGCCCAATCAGCCCCAGCATTTT.

This clonotype was picked up many times. The chain is built from TRBV12-3 or TRBV12-4 and TRBJ1-2; TRBD1 is a possible D gene (5 bases). The CDR3 length is 14 residues. V was shortened by 5 bases and J by 2 bases, with 12 bases between the two germline ends. The CDR3 sequence is CASSKTVMNYGYTF. The CDR3 nucleotides are TGTGCCAGCAGTAAGACAGTGATGAACTATGGCTACACCTTC.

A remark on this clonotype: The junction shows a germline mismatch at one end, possibly a read error. The gene calls are TRBV11-2 and TRBJ1-3, with 8 bases matching TRBD1. This CDR3 contains 14 residues. CDR1 is SGHAT, CDR2 FQNNGV, per germline. The chain's CDR3 is CASSRTGSGNTICF. The CDR3 coding sequence is TGTGCCAGCAGCAGGACAGGGTCTGGAAACACCATATGTTTT.

This clonotype has a count of ten or more. The rearrangement joins TRBV7-2 to TRBJ1-1, with D possibly matching TRBD1 (5 bases). CDR1 SGHTA and CDR2 FQGNSA come from the germline V gene. V was trimmed by 5 bases and J by 2 bases, leaving 15 bases between them. The CDR3 extends over 15 amino acids. The CDR3 sequence is CASSVRGTTNTEAFF. In DNA form, the CDR3 reads TGTGCCAGCAGCGTAAGAGGGACGACCAACACTGAAGCTTTCTTT.

This clonotype was seen ten or more times. CDR3 sequence (DNA): TGTGCCATCAGCAGGGATGGGGGTCGCACCGGGGAGCTGTTTTTT. It codes for CAISRDGGRTGELFF. The chain joins TRBV10-3 to TRBJ2-2; D may be TRBD1 or TRBD2 (5 bases each). This CDR3 has 15 residues. In germline, CDR1 is ENHRY, CDR2 SYGVKD. Trimming removed 6 bases from V and 4 bases from J, with 15 bases in between.

This clonotype was seen repeatedly, ten times or more. The chain uses TRBV5-1 and TRBJ2-6; D possibly uses TRBD1 or TRBD2 (6 bases each). With 2 bases removed from V and 6 bases from J, the gap between germline ends came to 18 bases. CDR1 and CDR2 from the germline V gene are SGHRS and YFSETQ. The CDR3 consists of 17 residues. CDR3 in amino acids: CASSFAGQTVLANVLTF. The CDR3 DNA reads as TGCGCCAGCAGCTTCGCGGGACAAACTGTCTTGGCCAACGTCCTGACTTTC.

Ten or more counts support this clonotype. The chain is built from TRBV29-1 and TRBJ1-1, with 7 bases aligning to TRBD1. CDR1 is SQVTM and CDR2 is ANQGSEA in the germline V gene. This CDR3 has 14 amino acids. V was clipped by 4 bases and J by 2 bases; unmatched bases: 7. The CDR3 is CSVGGTAANTEAFF. CDR3 nucleotides: TGCAGCGTTGGAGGGACAGCGGCTAACACTGAAGCTTTCTTT.

In this sample, this clonotype turned up many times. The chain carries TRBV10-2 and TRBJ1-5; D is possibly TRBD1 (5 bases). This CDR3 contains 13 residues. Trimming cost V 5 bases and J 4 bases, with 9 bases left between them. Germline CDR1 is WSHSY and CDR2 is SAAADI. CDR3 sequence reads: CASSLRQNQPQHF. CDR3 in DNA: TGCGCCAGCAGTCTAAGACAGAATCAGCCCCAGCATTTT.

This clonotype was detected many times. V and J are TRBV11-1 and TRBJ1-3, with TRBD1 matching over 8 bases. V trimming: 3 bases; J trimming: 2 bases; junction bases outside the gene matches: 6. The CDR3 loop spans 16 amino acids. Germline CDR1 SGHAT, CDR2 FQDESV (reference sequence). The CDR3: CASSFGQGGPGNTIYF. CDR3 sequence (DNA): TGTGCCAGCAGCTTCGGACAGGGCGGACCTGGAAACACCATATATTTT.

This clonotype was recorded many times. The chain carries TRBV6-1 and TRBJ1-2; unclear D gene. Germline lookup yields CDR1 MNHNS and CDR2 SASEGT. Trimming cost V 2 bases and J 4 bases, with 14 bases left between them. The length of the CDR3 is 15 residues. CDR3 region: CASSERIEAVYGYTF. Here the CDR3 DNA reads TGTGCCAGCAGTGAAAGGATTGAGGCTGTCTATGGCTACACCTTC.

This clonotype has ten or more counts. One end of the junction is discordant with germline, which a read error may explain. The rearrangement links TRBV6-1 to TRBJ1-2; TRBD1 is a possible D gene (5 bases). Looked up from germline, CDR1 is MNHNS and CDR2 is SASEGT. The CDR3 consists of 14 residues. The CDR3 DNA sequence: TGTGCCAGCAGGCGACCGGACACAAGCTATGACTACACCTTC. Protein: CASRRPDTSYDYTF.

This clonotype was observed many times. This sequence joins TRBV5-1 and TRBJ2-5; D perhaps matches TRBD1 (5 bases). V lost 4 bases and J lost 1, with 11 bases in between. The CDR3 runs 14 residues. Germline CDR1 and CDR2: SGHRS and YFSETQ. DNA for the CDR3: TGCGCCAGCAGCCCGCAGGGTGTCCAAGAGACCCAGTACTTC. As protein: CASSPQGVQETQYF.